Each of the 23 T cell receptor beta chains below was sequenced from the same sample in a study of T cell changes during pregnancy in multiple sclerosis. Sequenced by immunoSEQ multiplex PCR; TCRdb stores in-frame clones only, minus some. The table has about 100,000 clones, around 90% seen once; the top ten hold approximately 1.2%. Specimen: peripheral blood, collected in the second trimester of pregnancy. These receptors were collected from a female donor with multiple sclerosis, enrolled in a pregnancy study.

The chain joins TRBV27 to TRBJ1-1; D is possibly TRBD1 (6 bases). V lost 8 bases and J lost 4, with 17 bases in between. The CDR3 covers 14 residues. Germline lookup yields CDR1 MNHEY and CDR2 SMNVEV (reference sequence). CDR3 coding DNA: TGTGCCAGCGGCCGAAGGGGGGGAGGCACTGAAGCTTTCTTT. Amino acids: CASGRRGGGTEAFF.

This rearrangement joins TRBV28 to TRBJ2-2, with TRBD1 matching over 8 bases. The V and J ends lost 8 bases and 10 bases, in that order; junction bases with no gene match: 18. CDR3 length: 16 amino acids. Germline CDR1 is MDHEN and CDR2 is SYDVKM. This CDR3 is CASLSRATGATVELFF. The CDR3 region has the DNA TGTGCCAGCTTATCTCGGGCGACAGGGGCAACGGTGGAGCTGTTTTTT.

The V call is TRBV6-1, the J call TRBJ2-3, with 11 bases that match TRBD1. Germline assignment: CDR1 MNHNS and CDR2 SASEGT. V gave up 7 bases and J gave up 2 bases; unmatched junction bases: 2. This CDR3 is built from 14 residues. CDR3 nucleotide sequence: TGTGCCAGCAAGGACAGGGGGCTCACAGATACGCAGTATTTT. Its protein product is CASKDRGLTDTQYF.

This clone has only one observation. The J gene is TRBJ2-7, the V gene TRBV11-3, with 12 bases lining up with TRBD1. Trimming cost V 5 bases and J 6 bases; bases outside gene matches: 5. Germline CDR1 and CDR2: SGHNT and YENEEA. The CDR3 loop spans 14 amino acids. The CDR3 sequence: CASSAPGQGAEQYF. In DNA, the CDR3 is TGTGCCAGCAGCGCGCCGGGACAGGGGGCCGAGCAGTACTTC.

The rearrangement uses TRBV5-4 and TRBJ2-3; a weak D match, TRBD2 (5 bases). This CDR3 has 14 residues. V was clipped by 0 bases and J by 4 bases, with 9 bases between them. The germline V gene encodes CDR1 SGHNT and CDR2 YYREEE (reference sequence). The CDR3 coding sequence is TGTGCCAGCAGCTTGGACCTAGCTCCAGATACGCAGTATTTT. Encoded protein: CASSLDLAPDTQYF.

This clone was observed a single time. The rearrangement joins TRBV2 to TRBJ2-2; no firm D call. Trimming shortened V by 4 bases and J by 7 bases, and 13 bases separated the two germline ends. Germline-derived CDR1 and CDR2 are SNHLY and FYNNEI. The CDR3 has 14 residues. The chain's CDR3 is CASSVAAQGGELFF. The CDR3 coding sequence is TGTGCCAGCAGTGTTGCGGCGCAAGGCGGGGAGCTGTTTTTT.

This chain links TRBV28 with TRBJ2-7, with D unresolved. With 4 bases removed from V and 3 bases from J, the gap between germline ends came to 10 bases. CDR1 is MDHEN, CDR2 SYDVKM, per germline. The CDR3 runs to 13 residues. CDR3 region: CASSWSRSYEQYF. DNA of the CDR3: TGTGCCAGCAGTTGGAGTCGGAGCTACGAGCAGTACTTC.

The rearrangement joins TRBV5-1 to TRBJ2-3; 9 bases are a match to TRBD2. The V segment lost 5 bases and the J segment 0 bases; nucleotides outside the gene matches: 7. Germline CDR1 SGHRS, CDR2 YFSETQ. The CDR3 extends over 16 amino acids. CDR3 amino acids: CASRPGLALSTDTQYF. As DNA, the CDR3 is TGCGCCAGCAGGCCGGGACTAGCCCTTAGCACAGATACGCAGTATTTT.

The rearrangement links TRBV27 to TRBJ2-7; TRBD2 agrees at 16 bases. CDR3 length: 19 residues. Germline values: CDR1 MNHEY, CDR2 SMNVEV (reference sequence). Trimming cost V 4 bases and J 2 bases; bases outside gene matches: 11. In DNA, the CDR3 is TGTGCCAGCAGTTCGGACGACCCGGGACTAGCGGGAGGGGCCTACGAGCAGTACTTC. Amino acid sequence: CASSSDDPGLAGGAYEQYF.

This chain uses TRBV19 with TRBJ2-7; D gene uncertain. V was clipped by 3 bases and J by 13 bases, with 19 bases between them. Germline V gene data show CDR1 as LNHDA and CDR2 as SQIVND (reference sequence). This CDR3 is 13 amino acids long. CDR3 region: CASSMMSTLNLYF. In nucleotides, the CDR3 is TGTGCCAGTAGTATGATGAGTACCTTGAATCTATACTTC.

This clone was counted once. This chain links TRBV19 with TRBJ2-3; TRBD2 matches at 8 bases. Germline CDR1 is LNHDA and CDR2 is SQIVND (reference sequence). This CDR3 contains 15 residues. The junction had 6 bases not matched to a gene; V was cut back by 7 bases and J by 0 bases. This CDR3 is CASTPTSGSTDTQYF. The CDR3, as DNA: TGTGCCAGTACCCCCACTAGCGGCAGCACAGATACGCAGTATTTT.

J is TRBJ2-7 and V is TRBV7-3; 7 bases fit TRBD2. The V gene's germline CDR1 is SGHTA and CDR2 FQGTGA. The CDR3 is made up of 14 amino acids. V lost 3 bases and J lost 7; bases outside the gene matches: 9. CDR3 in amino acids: CASSLVAGRGEQYF. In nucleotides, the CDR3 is TGTGCCAGCAGCTTGGTGGCCGGGCGGGGGGAGCAGTACTTC.

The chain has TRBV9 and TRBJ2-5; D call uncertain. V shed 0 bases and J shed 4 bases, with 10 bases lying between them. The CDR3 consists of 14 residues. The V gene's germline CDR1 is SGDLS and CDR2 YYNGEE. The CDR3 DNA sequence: TGTGCCAGCAGCGTAGGTCCTAGAGGAGAGACCCAGTACTTC. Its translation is CASSVGPRGETQYF.

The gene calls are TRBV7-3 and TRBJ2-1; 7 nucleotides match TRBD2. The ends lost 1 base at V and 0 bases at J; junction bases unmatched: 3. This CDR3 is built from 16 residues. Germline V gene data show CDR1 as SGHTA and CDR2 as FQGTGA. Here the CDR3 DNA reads TGTGCCAGCAGCTTAATGGGGGGGAGCTCCTACAATGAGCAGTTCTTC. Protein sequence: CASSLMGGSSYNEQFF.

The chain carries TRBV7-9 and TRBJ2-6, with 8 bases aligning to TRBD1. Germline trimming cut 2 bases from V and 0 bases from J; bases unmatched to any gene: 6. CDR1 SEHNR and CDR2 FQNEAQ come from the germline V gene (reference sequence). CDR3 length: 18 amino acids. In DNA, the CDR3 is TGTGCCAGCAGCTTAACCCCGGGACAGGTCTCTGGGGCCAACGTCCTGACTTTC. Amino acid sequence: CASSLTPGQVSGANVLTF.

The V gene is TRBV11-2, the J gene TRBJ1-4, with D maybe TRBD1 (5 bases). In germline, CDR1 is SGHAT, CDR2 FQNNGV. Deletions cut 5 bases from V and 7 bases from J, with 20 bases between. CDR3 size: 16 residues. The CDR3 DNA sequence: TGTGCCAGCAGCCCCAGGGCCAGGGCGTATACTGAAAAACTGTTTTTT. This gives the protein CASSPRARAYTEKLFF. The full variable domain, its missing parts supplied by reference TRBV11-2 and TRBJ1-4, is EAGVAQSPRYKIIEKRQSVAFWCNPISGHATLYWYQQILGQGPKLLIQFQNNGVVDDSQLPKDRFSAERLKGVDSTLKIQPAKLEDSAVYLCASSPRARAYTEKLFFGSGTQLSVL.

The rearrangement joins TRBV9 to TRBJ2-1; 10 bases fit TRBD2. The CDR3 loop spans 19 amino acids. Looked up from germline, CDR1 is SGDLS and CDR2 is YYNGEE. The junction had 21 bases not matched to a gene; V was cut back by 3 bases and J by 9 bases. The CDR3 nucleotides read TGTGCCAGCAGCGCCAGCGGGACCGGCGGGCTAGCGGGGGTTATTGAGCAGTTCTTC. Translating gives CASSASGTGGLAGVIEQFF.

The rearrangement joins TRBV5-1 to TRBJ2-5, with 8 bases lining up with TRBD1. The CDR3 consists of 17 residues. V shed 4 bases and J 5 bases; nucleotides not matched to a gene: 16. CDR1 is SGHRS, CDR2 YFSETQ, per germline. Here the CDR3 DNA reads TGCGCCAGCAGCCCAGCAGGAGACAGGGGATCAGTGGAGACCCAGTACTTC. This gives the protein CASSPAGDRGSVETQYF.

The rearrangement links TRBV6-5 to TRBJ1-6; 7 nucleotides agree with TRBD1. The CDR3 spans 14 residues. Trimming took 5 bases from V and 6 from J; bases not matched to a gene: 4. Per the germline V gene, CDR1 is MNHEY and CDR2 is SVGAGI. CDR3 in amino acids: CASSQTGFNSPLHF. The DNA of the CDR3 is TGTGCCAGCAGTCAGACAGGGTTTAATTCACCCCTCCACTTT.

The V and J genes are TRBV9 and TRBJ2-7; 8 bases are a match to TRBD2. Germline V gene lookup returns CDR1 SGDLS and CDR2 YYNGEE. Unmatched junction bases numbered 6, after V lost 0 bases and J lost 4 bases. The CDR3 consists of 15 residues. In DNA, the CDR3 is TGTGCCAGCAGCGTAGACGGGAGGGCCGGTTACGAGCAGTACTTC. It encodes CASSVDGRAGYEQYF.

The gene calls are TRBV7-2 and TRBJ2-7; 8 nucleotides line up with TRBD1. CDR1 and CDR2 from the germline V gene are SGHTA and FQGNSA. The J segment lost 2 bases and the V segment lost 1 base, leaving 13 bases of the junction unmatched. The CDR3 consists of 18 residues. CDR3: CASSLEGQARPSPYEQYF. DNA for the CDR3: TGTGCCAGCAGCTTAGAGGGACAGGCTAGACCTTCACCCTACGAGCAGTACTTC.

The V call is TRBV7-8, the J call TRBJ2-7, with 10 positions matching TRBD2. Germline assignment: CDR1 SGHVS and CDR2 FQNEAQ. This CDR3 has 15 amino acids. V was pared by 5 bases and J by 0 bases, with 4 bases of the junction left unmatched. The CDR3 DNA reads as TGTGCCAGCAGCCAGACTAGCGGGCCCTCCTACGAGCAGTACTTC. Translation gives CASSQTSGPSYEQYF.

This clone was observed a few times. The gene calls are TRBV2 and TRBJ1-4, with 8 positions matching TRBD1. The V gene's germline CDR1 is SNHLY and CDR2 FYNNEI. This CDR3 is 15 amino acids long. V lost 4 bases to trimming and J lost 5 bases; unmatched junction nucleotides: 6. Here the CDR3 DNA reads TGTGCCAGCAGTGCTGCGGGACAGGCAAATGAAAAACTGTTTTTT. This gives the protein CASSAAGQANEKLFF.